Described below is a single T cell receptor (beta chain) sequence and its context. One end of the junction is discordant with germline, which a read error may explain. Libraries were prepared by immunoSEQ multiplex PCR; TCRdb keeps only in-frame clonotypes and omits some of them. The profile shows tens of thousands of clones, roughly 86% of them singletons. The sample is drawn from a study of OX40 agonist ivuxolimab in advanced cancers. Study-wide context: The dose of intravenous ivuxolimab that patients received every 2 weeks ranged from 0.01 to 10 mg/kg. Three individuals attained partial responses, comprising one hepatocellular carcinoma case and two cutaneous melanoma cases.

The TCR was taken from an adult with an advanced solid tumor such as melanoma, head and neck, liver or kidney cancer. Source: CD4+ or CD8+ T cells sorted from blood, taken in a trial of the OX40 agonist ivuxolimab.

The CDR3 sequence: CTSSQGGGLSSYEQYF. The CDR3, as DNA: TGTACCAGCAGCCAAGGAGGAGGGTTAAGCTCCTACGAGCAGTACTTC. The chain carries TRBV4-2 and TRBJ2-7; tentative D call: TRBD2 (6 bases). Per the germline V gene, CDR1 is LGHNA and CDR2 is YNFKEQ. The length of the CDR3 is 16 residues.